This T cell receptor (beta chain) was captured in a study of cytomegalovirus exposure and HLA in healthy donors. The sample holds one count of this clone. Germline loops: CDR1 KGHSH, CDR2 LQKENI. This CDR3 is built from 15 residues. V was trimmed by 3 bases and J by 2 bases, leaving 13 bases between them. The PCR employed 60 Vbeta primers together with 13 Jbeta primers. Data came from immunoSEQ multiplex PCR; TCRdb stores just in-frame clones and leaves some out. The sample has approximately 180,000 clones, around 84% seen once; the top ten hold roughly 1.6%. The TCR originated in a woman aged 18-35 years in good health and CMV-seronegative. This chain links TRBV18 with TRBJ1-1; tentative D call: TRBD1 (5 bases). The sequencing input was PBMCs. CDR3 in amino acids: CASSPKTGSNTEAFF. In DNA, the CDR3 is TGTGCCAGCTCACCTAAAACAGGCTCTAACACTGAAGCTTTCTTT.